This TCR beta chain was captured by sequencing in a study of response to subunit inactivated influenza vaccine. General observations from the study: Every seasonal influenza vaccination brings in few new T cells, the authors suggested.

Each CDR3 protein is one row after TCRdb ran MiXCR on the RT-PCR reads. The data show around 180,000 distinct CDR3 sequences, with around 9% seen just once and approximately 11% held by the top ten. This clonotype was seen only a few times. The antigen remains undetermined. The germline V gene has CDR1 SGHAT and CDR2 FQNNGV. V lost 5 bases, J lost 0 bases, and 14 bases lay in between. This CDR3 spans 16 amino acids. The sequenced sample was non-naive T cells sorted from PBMCs, obtained on the day of vaccination. The chain combines TRBV11-2 with TRBJ2-1; a possible D gene is TRBD2 (6 bases). This receptor was obtained from a man in his forties or fifties who received an inactivated influenza vaccine. This CDR3 is CASSLGTFSSYNEQFF. The CDR3, as DNA: TGTGCCAGCAGCCTCGGGACTTTTAGCTCCTACAATGAGCAGTTCTTC.